Sequencing of this TCR beta chain was carried out in a study of blood T cell repertoires in COVID-19. This CDR3 is 13 amino acids long. Trimming stripped 3 bases from V and 6 bases from J, with 11 bases between. CDR1 ENHRY and CDR2 SYGVKD come from the germline V gene. Participants had their cohort set by participant-reported clinical history. Profiling relied on immunoSEQ multiplex PCR, and the TCRdb table lists in-frame clones only, not all of them. The repertoire holds more than 250,000 clones, with approximately 83% as singletons. The genes are TRBV10-3 and TRBJ1-1; D unresolved. The origin of this receptor is a man aged 30-40 years who had recovered from COVID-19. Sequencing was done on a sample of PBMCs or T cells enriched from blood (not recorded which). DNA for the CDR3: TGTGCCATCAGTGACCCTAGACGGGCTGAAGCTTTCTTT. Translated, it gives CAISDPRRAEAFF.